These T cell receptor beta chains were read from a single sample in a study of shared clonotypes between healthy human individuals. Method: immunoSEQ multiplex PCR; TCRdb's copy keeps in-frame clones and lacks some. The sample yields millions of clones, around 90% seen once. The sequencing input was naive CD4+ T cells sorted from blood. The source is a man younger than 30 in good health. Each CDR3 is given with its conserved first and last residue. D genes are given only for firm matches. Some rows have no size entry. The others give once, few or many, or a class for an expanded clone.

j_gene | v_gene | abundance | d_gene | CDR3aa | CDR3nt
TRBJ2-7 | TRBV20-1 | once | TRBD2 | CSAGEDYEQYF | TGCAGCGCGGGGGAGGACTACGAGCAGTACTTC
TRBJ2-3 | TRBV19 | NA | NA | CATRDHSGDTQYF | TGTGCCACTAGGGACCACTCCGGAGATACGCAGTATTTT
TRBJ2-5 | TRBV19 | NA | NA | CASSKTGEGETQYF | TGTGCCAGTAGTAAGACAGGGGAGGGGGAGACCCAGTACTTC
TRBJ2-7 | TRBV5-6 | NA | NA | CASSLILRSYEQYF | TGTGCCAGCAGCTTGATACTCCGGTCCTACGAGCAGTACTTC
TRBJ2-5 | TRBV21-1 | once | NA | CASIYYRAQETQYF | TGTGCCAGCATCTATTACAGGGCCCAAGAGACCCAGTACTTC
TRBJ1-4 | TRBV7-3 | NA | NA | CASSLFWGINEKLFF | TGTGCCAGCAGCTTATTTTGGGGCATTAATGAAAAACTGTTTTTT
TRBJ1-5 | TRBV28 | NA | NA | CASSLLSNQPQHF | TGTGCCAGCAGTTTACTCAGTAATCAGCCCCAGCATTTT
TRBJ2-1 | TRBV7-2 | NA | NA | CASSFTGMYNEQFF | TGTGCCAGCAGCTTTACCGGGATGTACAATGAGCAGTTCTTC
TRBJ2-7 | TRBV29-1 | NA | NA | CSVEDLEQLGNEQYF | TGCAGCGTTGAAGATTTGGAACAGCTTGGGAACGAGCAGTACTTC
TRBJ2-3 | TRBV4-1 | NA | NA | CASSQAGALSTDTQYF | TGCGCCAGCAGCCAAGCGGGGGCGCTCAGCACAGATACGCAGTATTTT
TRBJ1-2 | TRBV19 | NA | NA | CASSILFGPELYYGYTF | TGTGCCAGTAGTATTTTATTCGGTCCTGAGCTTTACTATGGCTACACCTTC
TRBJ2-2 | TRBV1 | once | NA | CTSSRPGLAGENTGELFF | TGCACCAGCAGCCGTCCGGGACTAGCGGGGGAGAACACCGGGGAGCTGTTTTTT
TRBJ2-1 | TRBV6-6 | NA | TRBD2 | CSIAGGNEQFF | TGTTCCATAGCGGGAGGCAATGAGCAGTTCTTC
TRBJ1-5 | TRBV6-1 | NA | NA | CASTRDSNQPQHF | TGTGCCAGCACGCGGGACAGCAATCAGCCCCAGCATTTT
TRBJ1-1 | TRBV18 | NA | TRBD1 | CASSPQTGGTEAFF | TGTGCCAGCTCACCACAGACAGGGGGGACTGAAGCTTTCTTT
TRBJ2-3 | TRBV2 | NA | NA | CASSGARRWADTQYF | TGTGCCAGCAGTGGGGCCCGGAGGTGGGCAGATACGCAGTATTTT
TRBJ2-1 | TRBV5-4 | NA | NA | CASSLGLADEQFF | TGTGCCAGCAGCTTGGGGCTAGCCGATGAGCAGTTCTTC
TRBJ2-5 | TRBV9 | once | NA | CASSQTIQGWETQYF | TGTGCCAGCAGCCAAACAATCCAGGGTTGGGAGACCCAGTACTTC
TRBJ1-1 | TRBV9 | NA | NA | CASSSGPPGAEAFF | TGTGCCAGCAGCTCGGGACCTCCGGGCGCTGAAGCTTTCTTT
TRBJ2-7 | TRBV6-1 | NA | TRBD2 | CASSEGTIAYEQYF | TGTGCCAGCAGTGAGGGGACTATAGCCTACGAGCAGTACTTC
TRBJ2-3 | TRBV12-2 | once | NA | CASRPGTGTYTDTQYF | TGTGCAAGTCGCCCGGGGACAGGTACCTACACAGATACGCAGTATTTT
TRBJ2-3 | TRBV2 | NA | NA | CASKGTGLGNTQYF | TGTGCCAGCAAGGGGACCGGCCTAGGGAATACGCAGTATTTT
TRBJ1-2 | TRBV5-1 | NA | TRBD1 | CASSLDGQALGYTF | TGCGCCAGCAGCTTGGATGGACAGGCCCTTGGCTACACCTTC
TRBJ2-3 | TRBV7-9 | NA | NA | CASNPRVGPRDTQYF | TGTGCCAGCAACCCGCGGGTCGGACCTCGAGATACGCAGTATTTT
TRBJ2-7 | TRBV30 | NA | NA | CAWSVGSIGREQYF | TGTGCCTGGAGTGTCGGATCGATTGGGCGCGAGCAGTACTTC
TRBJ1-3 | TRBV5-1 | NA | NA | CASSLSQGTSGNTIYF | TGCGCCAGCAGCTTGAGCCAGGGGACCTCCGGAAACACCATATATTTT
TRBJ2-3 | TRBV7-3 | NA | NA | CASSLSGAQGTSTDTQYF | TGTGCCAGCAGCTTATCCGGAGCCCAGGGGACTTCCACAGATACGCAGTATTTT
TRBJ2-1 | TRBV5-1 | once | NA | CASSLAGVTYNEQFF | TGCGCCAGCAGCTTGGCCGGGGTTACCTACAATGAGCAGTTCTTC
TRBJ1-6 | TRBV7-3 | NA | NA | CASSSYGRKDSPLHF | TGTGCCAGCAGCAGTTATGGGAGAAAGGATTCACCCCTCCACTTT
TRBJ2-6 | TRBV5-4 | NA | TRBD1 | CASSQGGAGANVLTF | TGTGCCAGCAGCCAAGGGGGCGCTGGGGCCAACGTCCTGACTTTC
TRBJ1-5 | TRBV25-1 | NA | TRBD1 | CASSDPEGQGHQPQHF | TGTGCCAGCAGTGACCCCGAAGGACAGGGACATCAGCCCCAGCATTTT
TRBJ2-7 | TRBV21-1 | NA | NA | CASSKTVLERGQWYEQYF | TGTGCCAGCAGCAAAACAGTACTCGAAAGGGGCCAGTGGTACGAGCAGTACTTC
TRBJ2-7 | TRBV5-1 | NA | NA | CASSLDGGGYEQYF | TGCGCCAGCAGCTTGGACGGGGGCGGTTACGAGCAGTACTTC
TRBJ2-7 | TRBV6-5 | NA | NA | CASSYSTNYEQYF | TGTGCCAGCAGTTACTCGACAAACTACGAGCAGTACTTC
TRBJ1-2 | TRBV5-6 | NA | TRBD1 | CASSSDRGNYGYTF | TGTGCCAGCAGCTCGGACAGGGGAAACTATGGCTACACCTTC
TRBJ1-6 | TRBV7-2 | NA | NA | CASSLHRAYPGSPLHF | TGTGCCAGCAGCTTACACAGGGCGTATCCTGGTTCACCCCTCCACTTT
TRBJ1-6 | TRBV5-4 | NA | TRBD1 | CASSLTGEKSPLHF | TGTGCCAGCAGCCTCACAGGGGAGAAATCACCCCTCCACTTT
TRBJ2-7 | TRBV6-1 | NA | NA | CASSEYGSSYEQYF | TGTGCCAGCAGTGAATATGGGAGCTCCTACGAGCAGTACTTC
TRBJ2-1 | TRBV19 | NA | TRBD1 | CASSIGGQGAQFF | TGTGCCAGTAGTATAGGGGGACAGGGGGCACAGTTCTTC
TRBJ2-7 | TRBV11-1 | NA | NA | CASSLAGTDSSYEQYF | TGTGCCAGCAGCTTAGCCGGGACTGATAGCTCCTACGAGCAGTACTTC
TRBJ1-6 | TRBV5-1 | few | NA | CASRGTGMNSPLHF | TGCGCCAGCAGGGGAACAGGGATGAATTCACCCCTCCACTTT
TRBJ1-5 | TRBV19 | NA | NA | CASQQANQPQHF | TGTGCCAGTCAACAGGCTAATCAGCCCCAGCATTTT
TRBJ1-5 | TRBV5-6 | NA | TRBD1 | CASSFTGTGGNQPQHF | TGTGCCAGCAGCTTCACCGGGACAGGGGGCAATCAGCCCCAGCATTTT
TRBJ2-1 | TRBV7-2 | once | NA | CASSSPSSYNEQFF | TGTGCCAGCAGCTCCCCCAGCTCCTACAATGAGCAGTTCTTC
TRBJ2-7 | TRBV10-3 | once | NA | CAISETGRPYEQYF | TGTGCCATCAGTGAAACCGGGAGACCCTACGAGCAGTACTTC
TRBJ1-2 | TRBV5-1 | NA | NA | CASSLTWLISAGYTF | TGCGCCAGCAGCTTGACTTGGCTCATATCGGCTGGCTACACCTTC
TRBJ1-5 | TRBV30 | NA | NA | CAWSVGGLQPQHF | TGTGCCTGGAGTGTCGGGGGGCTTCAGCCCCAGCATTTT
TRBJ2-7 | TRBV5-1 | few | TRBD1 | CASSPWTGPGYEQYF | TGCGCCAGCAGCCCCTGGACAGGACCCGGCTACGAGCAGTACTTC
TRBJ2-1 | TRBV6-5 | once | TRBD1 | CASSHGQVNEQFF | TGTGCCAGCAGTCACGGACAGGTTAATGAGCAGTTCTTC
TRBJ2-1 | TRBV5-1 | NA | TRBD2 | CASSPGLAWYNEQFF | TGCGCCAGCAGCCCAGGACTAGCTTGGTACAATGAGCAGTTCTTC
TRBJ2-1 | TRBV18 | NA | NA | CASSTVAASYNEQFF | TGTGCCAGCTCAACAGTAGCGGCCTCCTACAATGAGCAGTTCTTC
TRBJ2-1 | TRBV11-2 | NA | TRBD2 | CASTPSTGTSVEQFF | TGTGCCAGCACCCCGTCGACCGGGACTAGCGTTGAGCAGTTCTTC
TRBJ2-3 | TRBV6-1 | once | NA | CASSVIPADTQYF | TGTGCCAGCAGTGTGATACCTGCAGATACGCAGTATTTT
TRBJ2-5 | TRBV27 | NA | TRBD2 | CASSLFRFSGLQETQYF | TGTGCCAGCAGTTTATTCCGTTTTAGCGGGCTGCAAGAGACCCAGTACTTC
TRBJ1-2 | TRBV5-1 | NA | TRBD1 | CASSTNPGQAVYGYTF | TGCGCCAGCAGCACAAACCCGGGACAGGCGGTCTATGGCTACACCTTC